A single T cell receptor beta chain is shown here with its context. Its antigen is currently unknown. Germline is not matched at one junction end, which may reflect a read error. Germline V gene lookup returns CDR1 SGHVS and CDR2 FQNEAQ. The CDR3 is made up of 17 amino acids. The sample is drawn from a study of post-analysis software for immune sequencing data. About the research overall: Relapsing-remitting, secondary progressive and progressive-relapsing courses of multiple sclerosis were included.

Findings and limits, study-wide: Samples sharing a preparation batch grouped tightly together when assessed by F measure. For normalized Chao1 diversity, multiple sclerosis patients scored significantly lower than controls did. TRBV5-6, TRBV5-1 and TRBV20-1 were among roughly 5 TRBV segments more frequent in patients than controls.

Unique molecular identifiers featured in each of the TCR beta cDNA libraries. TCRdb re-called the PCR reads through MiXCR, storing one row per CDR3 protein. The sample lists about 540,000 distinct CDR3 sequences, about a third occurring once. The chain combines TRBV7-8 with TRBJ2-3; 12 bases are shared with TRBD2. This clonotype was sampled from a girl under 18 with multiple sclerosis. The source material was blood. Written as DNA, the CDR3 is TGTGCCAGCAGCCTAGCGGGGGGGCTCCTTGTATCAGATACGCAGTATTTT. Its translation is CASSLAGGLLVSDTQYF.